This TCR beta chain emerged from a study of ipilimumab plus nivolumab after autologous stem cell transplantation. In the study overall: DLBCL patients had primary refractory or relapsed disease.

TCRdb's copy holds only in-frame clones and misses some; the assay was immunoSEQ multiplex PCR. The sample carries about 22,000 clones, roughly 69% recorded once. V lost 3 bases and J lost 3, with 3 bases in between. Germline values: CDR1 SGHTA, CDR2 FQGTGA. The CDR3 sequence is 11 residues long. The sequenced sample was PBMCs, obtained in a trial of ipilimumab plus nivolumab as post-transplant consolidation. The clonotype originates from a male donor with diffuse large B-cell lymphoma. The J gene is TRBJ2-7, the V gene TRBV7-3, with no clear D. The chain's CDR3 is CASSFFYEQYF. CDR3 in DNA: TGTGCCAGCAGCTTCTTCTACGAGCAGTACTTC. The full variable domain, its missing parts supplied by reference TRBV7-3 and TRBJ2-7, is GAGVSQTPSNKVTEKGKYVELRCDPISGHTALYWYRQSLGQGPEFLIYFQGTGAADDSGLPNDRFFAVRPEGSVSTLKIQRTERGDSAVYLCASSFFYEQYFGPGTRLTVT.